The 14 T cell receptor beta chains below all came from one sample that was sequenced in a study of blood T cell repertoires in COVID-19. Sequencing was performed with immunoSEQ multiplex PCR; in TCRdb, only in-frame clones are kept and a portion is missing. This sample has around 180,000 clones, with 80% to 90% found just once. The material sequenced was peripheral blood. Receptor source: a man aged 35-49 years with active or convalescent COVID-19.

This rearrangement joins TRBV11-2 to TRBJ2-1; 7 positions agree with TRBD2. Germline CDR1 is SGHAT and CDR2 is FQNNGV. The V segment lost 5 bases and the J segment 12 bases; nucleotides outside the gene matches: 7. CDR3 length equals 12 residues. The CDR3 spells CASSAGTMVQFF. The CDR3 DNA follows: TGTGCCAGCAGCGCCGGGACTATGGTGCAGTTCTTC.

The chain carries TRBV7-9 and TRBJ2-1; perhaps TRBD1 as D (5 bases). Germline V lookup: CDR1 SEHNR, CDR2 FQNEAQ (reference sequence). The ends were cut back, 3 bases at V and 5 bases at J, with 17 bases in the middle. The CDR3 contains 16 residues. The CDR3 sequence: CASSFYGQGTHNEQFF. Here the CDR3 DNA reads TGTGCCAGCAGCTTTTATGGGCAGGGTACCCACAATGAGCAGTTCTTC.

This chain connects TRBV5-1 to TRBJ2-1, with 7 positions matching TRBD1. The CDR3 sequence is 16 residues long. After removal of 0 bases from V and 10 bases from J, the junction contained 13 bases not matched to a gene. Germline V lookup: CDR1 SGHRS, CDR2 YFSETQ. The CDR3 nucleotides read TGCGCCAGCAGCTTGGTTATGAGACAGGGTACGGACGAGCAGTTCTTC. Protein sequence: CASSLVMRQGTDEQFF.

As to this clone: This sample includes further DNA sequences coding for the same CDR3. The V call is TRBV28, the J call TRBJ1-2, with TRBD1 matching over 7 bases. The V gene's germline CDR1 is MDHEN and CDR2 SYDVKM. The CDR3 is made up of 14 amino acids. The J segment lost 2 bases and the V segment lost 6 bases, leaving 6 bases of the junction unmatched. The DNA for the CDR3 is TGTGCCAGCAGCCCTGGGACAGCAAACTATGGCTACACCTTC. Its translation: CASSPGTANYGYTF.

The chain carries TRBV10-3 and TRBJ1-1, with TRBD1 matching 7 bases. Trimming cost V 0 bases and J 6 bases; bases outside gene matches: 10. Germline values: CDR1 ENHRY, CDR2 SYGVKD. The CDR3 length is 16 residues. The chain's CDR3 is CAISESGNRGVSEAFF. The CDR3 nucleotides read TGTGCCATCAGTGAGTCGGGAAACAGGGGAGTGTCTGAAGCTTTCTTT.

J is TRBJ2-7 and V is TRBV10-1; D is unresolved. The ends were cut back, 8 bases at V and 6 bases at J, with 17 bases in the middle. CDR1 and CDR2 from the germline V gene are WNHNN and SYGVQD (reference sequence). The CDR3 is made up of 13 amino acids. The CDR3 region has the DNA TGCGCCAGCCCCCATTCTGAGTCGGGCGAGCAGTACTTC. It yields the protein CASPHSESGEQYF.

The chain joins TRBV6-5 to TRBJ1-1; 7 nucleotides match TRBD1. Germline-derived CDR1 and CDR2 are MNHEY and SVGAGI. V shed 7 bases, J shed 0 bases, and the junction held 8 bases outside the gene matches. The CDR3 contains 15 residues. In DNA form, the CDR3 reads TGTGCCAGCACCAGAGGACAGGCTATGAACACTGAAGCTTTCTTT. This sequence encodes CASTRGQAMNTEAFF.

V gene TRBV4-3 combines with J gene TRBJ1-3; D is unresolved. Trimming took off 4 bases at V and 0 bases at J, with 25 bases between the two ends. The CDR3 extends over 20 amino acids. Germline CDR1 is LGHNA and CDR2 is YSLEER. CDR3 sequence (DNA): TGCGCCAGCAGCCCAAGCCCTTATTACCGGACGGGAGTCTCTGGAAACACCATATATTTT. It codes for CASSPSPYYRTGVSGNTIYF.

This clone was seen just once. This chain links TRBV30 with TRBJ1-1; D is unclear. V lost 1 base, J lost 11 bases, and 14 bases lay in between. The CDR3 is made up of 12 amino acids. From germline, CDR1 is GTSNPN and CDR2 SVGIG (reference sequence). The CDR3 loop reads CAWSETRQGAFF. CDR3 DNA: TGTGCCTGGAGTGAGACAAGGCAAGGCGCTTTCTTT.

The CDR3 bases are TGTGCCAGCAGAGAGGACAGGGGGCGAGAGACCCAGTACTTC. Protein product: CASREDRGRETQYF. This sequence joins TRBV28 and TRBJ2-5; TRBD1 aligns across 11 bases. The junction had 4 bases not matched to a gene; V was cut back by 6 bases and J by 4 bases. Germline CDR1 reads MDHEN; CDR2 reads SYDVKM. This CDR3 comprises 14 residues. Full variable domain (remainder filled in from reference TRBV28 and TRBJ2-5): DVKVTQSSRYLVKRTGEKVFLECVQDMDHENMFWYRQDPGLGLRLIYFSYDVKMKEKGDIPEGYSVSREKKERFSLILESASTNQTSMYLCASREDRGRETQYFGPGTRLLVL.

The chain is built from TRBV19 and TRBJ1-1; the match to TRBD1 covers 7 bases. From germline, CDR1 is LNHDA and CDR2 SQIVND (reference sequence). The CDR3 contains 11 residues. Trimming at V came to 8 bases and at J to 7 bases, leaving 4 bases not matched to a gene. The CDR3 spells CASGQDVEAFF. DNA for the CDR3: TGTGCCAGTGGACAGGATGTTGAAGCTTTCTTT.

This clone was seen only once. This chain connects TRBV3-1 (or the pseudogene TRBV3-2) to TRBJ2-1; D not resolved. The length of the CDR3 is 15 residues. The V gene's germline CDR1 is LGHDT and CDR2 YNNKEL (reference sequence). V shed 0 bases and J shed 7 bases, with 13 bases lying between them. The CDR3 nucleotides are TGTGCCAGCAGCCAAGACTCGGGTAGAGCTAATGAGCAGTTCTTC. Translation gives CASSQDSGRANEQFF.

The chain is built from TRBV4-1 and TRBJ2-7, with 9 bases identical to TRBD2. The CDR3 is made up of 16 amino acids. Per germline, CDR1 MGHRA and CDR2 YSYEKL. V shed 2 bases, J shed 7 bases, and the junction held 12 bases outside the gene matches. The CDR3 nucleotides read TGCGCCAGCAGCCAACCTTTGCGGACTAGCGTCCGGGAGCAGTACTTC. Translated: CASSQPLRTSVREQYF.

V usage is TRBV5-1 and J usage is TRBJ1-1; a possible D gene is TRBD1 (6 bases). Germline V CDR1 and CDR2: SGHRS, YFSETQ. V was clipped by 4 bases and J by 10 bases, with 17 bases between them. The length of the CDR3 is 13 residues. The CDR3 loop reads CASSMQQGLAAFF. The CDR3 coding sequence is TGCGCCAGCAGCATGCAACAGGGTTTGGCAGCTTTCTTT.